The source of this T cell receptor (beta chain) is a study of beta chain features in type 1 diabetes. General study findings and limits: Shortening of TCRB CDR3s, moderate but significant, appeared in all four CD4+ subsets of Type 1 diabetes patients. Insertion counts at VDJ junctions were lower in type 1 diabetes patients, who also showed more deletions there.

This CDR3 contains 12 residues. Deletions cut 2 bases from V and 6 bases from J, with 9 bases between. Germline V gives CDR1 SGDLS, CDR2 YYNGEE. Details on this clone: Its specificity is unknown.

Expressed TCRB transcripts were sequenced after all isolated RNA was converted to cDNA. Some clones are missing from TCRdb's copy, which holds only in-frame ones; the method was immunoSEQ multiplex PCR. The table shows 500,000 to 650,000 clones, with around 12% occurring only once. The chain recombines TRBV9 with TRBJ2-7; D perhaps matches TRBD2 (6 bases). This clonotype was obtained from a young man with type 1 diabetes. The sequenced material came from naive CD4+ T cells from blood. The CDR3 protein is CASSVSGGEQYF. The CDR3 bases are TGTGCCAGCAGCGTGTCCGGGGGCGAGCAGTACTTC.